These 28 T cell receptor beta chains were sequenced from one sample in a study of radiation and T cells in renal cell carcinoma. TCRdb's table, derived via immunoSEQ multiplex PCR, lists solely in-frame clones and lacks some. The sample holds under 20,000 clones, less than 65% seen once. Treatment here: 15 Gy SBRT to primary tumor, nephrectomy 4 weeks later. The source was tumor tissue, collected from a patient whose treatment included radiotherapy and nephrectomy. The receptors were gathered from a woman aged 70 to 79 with renal cell carcinoma.

The sample holds a few counts of this clone. This chain links TRBV6-5 with TRBJ1-2, with 9 bases fitting TRBD1. Trimming cost V 6 bases and J 6 bases; bases outside gene matches: 5. The CDR3 runs to 13 residues. Germline CDR1 is MNHEY and CDR2 is SVGAGI. Here the CDR3 reads CASRDGTGNGYTF. CDR3 nucleotide sequence: TGTGCCAGCAGGGACGGGACAGGGAATGGCTACACCTTC.

The chain combines TRBV9 with TRBJ2-5, with D possibly being TRBD1 (6 bases). This CDR3 is 15 amino acids long. The V gene lost 0 bases and the J gene lost 5 bases, with 14 bases spanning the gap. Germline V gene sequence: CDR1 SGDLS, CDR2 YYNGEE. The CDR3 DNA follows: TGTGCCAGCAGCGTAGAGGGGGACATGGGGGAGACCCAGTACTTC. Translated: CASSVEGDMGETQYF.

For this clone: This sample also contains other DNA sequences that code for the same CDR3. The chain links TRBV9 to TRBJ2-5; 8 positions agree with TRBD2. Germline loops: CDR1 SGDLS, CDR2 YYNGEE. The length of the CDR3 is 15 residues. The J segment lost 5 bases and the V segment lost 0 bases, leaving 6 bases of the junction unmatched. In nucleotides, the CDR3 is TGTGCCAGCAGCGTAGACAGCGGGAGAGGGGAGACCCAGTACTTC. Its protein is CASSVDSGRGETQYF.

The J gene is TRBJ2-7, the V gene TRBV2; D is possibly TRBD1 (6 bases). Germline V gene sequence: CDR1 SNHLY, CDR2 FYNNEI. Deletions cut 7 bases from V and 5 bases from J, with 24 bases between. The CDR3 sequence is 16 residues long. CDR3 residues: CASTGLRTDIFNEQYF. The CDR3, as DNA: TGTGCCAGCACTGGCCTTCGGACAGATATCTTTAACGAGCAGTACTTC.

The chain joins TRBV7-2 to TRBJ2-3; either TRBD1 or TRBD2 may fit D (6 bases each). The germline gives CDR1 SGHTA, CDR2 FQGNSA. This CDR3 is 16 amino acids long. The V end was cut by 1 base, the J end by 2 bases, with 13 bases between. The CDR3 nucleotides read TGTGCCAGCAGCTTAGGTCGGGGGCGGACCACAGATACGCAGTATTTT. This translates into CASSLGRGRTTDTQYF. Full variable domain (remainder filled in from reference TRBV7-2 and TRBJ2-3): GAGVSQSPSNKVTEKGKDVELRCDPISGHTALYWYRQSLGQGLEFLIYFQGNSAPDKSGLPSDRFSAERTGGSVSTLTIQRTQQEDSAVYLCASSLGRGRTTDTQYFGPGTRLTVL.

This chain connects TRBV19 to TRBJ2-7; TRBD1 agrees at 8 bases. The CDR3 covers 16 residues. Trimming cost V 3 bases and J 5 bases; bases outside gene matches: 12. From germline, CDR1 is LNHDA and CDR2 SQIVND (reference sequence). The CDR3 sequence: CASSMGARTGINEQYF. DNA for the CDR3: TGTGCCAGTAGTATGGGGGCCCGGACAGGGATCAACGAGCAGTACTTC.

Written as DNA, the CDR3 is TGCGCCAGCGTGTCGACTAGCGGAACCTACAATGAGCAGTTCTTC. Translating gives CASVSTSGTYNEQFF. The rearrangement joins TRBV10-2 to TRBJ2-1; 9 bases are a match to TRBD2. Losses at the gene ends were 8 bases for V and 2 bases for J; bases not matched to a gene: 7. The CDR3 extends over 15 amino acids. CDR1 is WSHSY, CDR2 SAAADI, per germline.

The V and J genes are TRBV19 and TRBJ2-3, with TRBD2 matching 7 bases. The germline gives CDR1 LNHDA, CDR2 SQIVND (reference sequence). V lost 2 bases, J lost 5 bases, and 10 bases stayed unmatched. The CDR3 runs to 16 residues. CDR3 bases: TGTGCCAGTAGTATAACGACTAGCCGTGACCGAGATACGCAGTATTTT. This gives the protein CASSITTSRDRDTQYF.

The genes are TRBV21-1 and TRBJ2-6; the table's D call, TRBD2, has no DNA check behind it. TRBV21-1 is noted as a pseudogene. The CDR3 runs 16 residues. Here the CDR3 reads CASSKVSLSGANVLTF. The CDR3 coding sequence is TGTGCCAGCAGCAAAGTGAGTCTCTCTGGGGCCAACGTCCTGACTTTC.

V usage is TRBV5-1 and J usage is TRBJ2-3, with 12 bases aligning to TRBD2. The CDR3 is 16 residues long. The junction had 3 bases not matched to a gene; V was cut back by 2 bases and J by 2 bases. The germline CDR1 and CDR2 sequences are SGHRS and YFSETQ. The CDR3 loop is CASSFRLAGDTDTQYF. The CDR3 DNA is TGCGCCAGCAGCTTCAGACTAGCGGGGGACACAGATACGCAGTATTTT.

The chain couples TRBV4-2 to TRBJ2-2, with a tentative D call TRBD1 (6 bases). V lost 1 base and J 4 bases, leaving 13 bases between the germline ends. The CDR3 totals 16 residues. Germline CDR1 is LGHNA and CDR2 is YNFKEQ. The CDR3 nucleotides read TGTGCCAGCAGCCAAGGGTCCGGGACAAGCACCGGGGAGCTGTTTTTT. This sequence encodes CASSQGSGTSTGELFF.

By share, this clone counts as medium-sized (0.01 to 0.1%). The rearrangement uses TRBV4-1 and TRBJ2-7; D gene uncertain. This CDR3 has 11 amino acids. The germline V gene has CDR1 MGHRA and CDR2 YSYEKL. The V end was cut by 1 base, the J end by 5 bases, with 3 bases between. CDR3 in DNA: TGCGCCAGCAGCCAAGGCAACGAGCAGTACTTC. Protein sequence: CASSQGNEQYF.

The genes are TRBV4-3 and TRBJ2-2; TRBD1 aligns across 9 bases. CDR3 size: 14 residues. J was trimmed by 4 bases and V by 3 bases; bases with no gene match: 0. Looked up from germline, CDR1 is LGHNA and CDR2 is YSLEER. The CDR3 loop reads CASSQTGGTGELFF. CDR3 coding DNA: TGCGCCAGCAGCCAGACAGGGGGCACCGGGGAGCTGTTTTTT.

The rearrangement joins TRBV21-1 to TRBJ2-7; no check of the table's D call, TRBD1, against the DNA was made. TRBV21-1 is classified as a pseudogene. The CDR3 loop spans 16 amino acids. The CDR3, as DNA: TGTGCCAGCAGCAAAGTAAAGCGAGACAGGGTCCACGAGCAGTACTTC. The encoded protein is CASSKVKRDRVHEQYF.

The chain is built from TRBV9 and TRBJ2-5, with TRBD2 matching over 10 bases. The germline V gene has CDR1 SGDLS and CDR2 YYNGEE. The ends lost 3 bases at V and 4 bases at J; junction bases unmatched: 9. This CDR3 region has 16 residues. The CDR3 sequence is CASSADGLAVRETQYF. As DNA, the CDR3 is TGTGCCAGCAGCGCCGACGGACTAGCGGTCCGAGAGACCCAGTACTTC.

Points on this clone: A clone one base away is much larger, so this may be a read error. Other DNA sequences within the sample encode an identical CDR3. CDR3 sequence (DNA): TGTGCCAGCAGCTTCGCAGTGGAGCAGTACTTC. Its translation is CASSFAVEQYF. The chain carries TRBV7-2 and TRBJ2-7; D gene unclear. The CDR3 has 11 residues. V was trimmed by 3 bases and J by 7 bases, leaving 7 bases between them. Germline values: CDR1 SGHTA, CDR2 FQGNSA.

The gene calls are TRBV19 and TRBJ2-3; TRBD2 agrees at 8 bases. The CDR3 sequence is 14 residues long. J gave up 4 bases and V 7 bases, and 7 bases lay outside the gene matches. Germline V CDR1 and CDR2: LNHDA, SQIVND (reference sequence). CDR3 DNA sequence: TGTGCCAGTAAGGACGGGGGGGCCCCAGATACGCAGTATTTT. Its translation: CASKDGGAPDTQYF.

The rearrangement joins TRBV30 to TRBJ1-3, with D possibly TRBD1 on 5 matching bases. Trimming removed 4 bases from V and 2 bases from J, with 9 bases in between. Germline assignment: CDR1 GTSNPN and CDR2 SVGIG (reference sequence). CDR3 length: 13 amino acids. This chain's CDR3 is CAWISGPGNTIYF. CDR3 sequence (DNA): TGTGCCTGGATTTCGGGGCCTGGAAACACCATATATTTT.

CDR3 bases: TGTGCCAGCATTCCGTCCCTGAGACAGGACTACGAGCAGTACTTC. It yields the protein CASIPSLRQDYEQYF. J is TRBJ2-7 and V is TRBV27, with a weak D call TRBD1 (6 bases). There are 15 residues in the CDR3. The V gene's germline CDR1 is MNHEY and CDR2 SMNVEV (reference sequence). V was cut by 7 bases and J by 3 bases, with 19 bases left in between.

The rearrangement joins TRBV15 to TRBJ2-1; D may be TRBD2 (6 bases). The CDR3 consists of 15 residues. Trimming pared 8 bases from V and 7 bases from J, leaving 21 bases between. The germline V gene encodes CDR1 LNHNV and CDR2 YYDKDF (reference sequence). CDR3 DNA: TGTGCCACCGCCGGTCGGGGGTCCGTGCTAAATGAGCAGTTCTTC. Translated, it gives CATAGRGSVLNEQFF. The entire variable domain, with the rest obtained from reference TRBV15 and TRBJ2-1, is as follows: DAMVIQNPRYQVTQFGKPVTLSCSQTLNHNVMYWYQQKSSQAPKLLFHYYDKDFNNEADTPDNFQSRRPNTSFCFLDIRSPGLGDTAMYLCATAGRGSVLNEQFFGPGTRLTVL.

The chain combines TRBV5-6 with TRBJ2-7; TRBD2 matches 7 bases. J gave up 3 bases and V 4 bases, and 7 bases lay outside the gene matches. The CDR3 has 14 amino acids. Germline CDR1 is SGHDT and CDR2 is YYEEEE. The CDR3 is CASSRTSERYEQYF. The CDR3 bases are TGTGCCAGCAGCCGTACTAGCGAGCGCTACGAGCAGTACTTC.

The chain joins TRBV5-8 to TRBJ1-3; a weak D match, TRBD1 (5 bases). This CDR3 contains 16 residues. Per the germline V gene, CDR1 is SGHTS and CDR2 is YDEGEE. Between the trimmed V and J ends, which lost 4 bases and 0 bases, there was a span of 14 bases. CDR3 residues: CASSPGGDHSGNTIYF. The CDR3 DNA follows: TGTGCCAGCAGCCCCGGCGGGGACCACTCTGGAAACACCATATATTTT.

The genes are TRBV11-2 and TRBJ2-7; 12 bases match TRBD1. Looked up from germline, CDR1 is SGHAT and CDR2 is FQNNGV. With V trimmed by 4 bases and J by 8 bases, 12 bases remained unmatched. The CDR3 loop spans 16 amino acids. CDR3 sequence reads: CASSSQGGQGAVKQYF. The CDR3 DNA is TGTGCCAGCAGCTCCCAGGGGGGACAGGGGGCGGTCAAGCAGTACTTC.

The V and J genes are TRBV13 and TRBJ2-1, with 10 positions matching TRBD2. Germline values: CDR1 PRHDT, CDR2 FYEKMQ (reference sequence). The CDR3 contains 15 residues. Trimming cost V 5 bases and J 6 bases; bases outside gene matches: 7. CDR3 DNA: TGTGCCAGCAGCCTAGCGGGGGCTTTTGCCAATGAGCAGTTCTTC. This translates into CASSLAGAFANEQFF.

There are a few counts of this clone. V gene TRBV5-1 combines with J gene TRBJ1-2; D may be TRBD1 (6 bases). The CDR3 contains 15 residues. The V gene's germline CDR1 is SGHRS and CDR2 YFSETQ. With 1 base removed from V and 4 bases from J, the gap between germline ends came to 14 bases. CDR3 in amino acids: CASSLLPGEPYGYTF. The DNA of the CDR3 is TGCGCCAGCAGCTTGCTGCCAGGGGAACCCTATGGCTACACCTTC.

This chain connects TRBV4-2 to TRBJ1-1; D is undetermined. Germline-derived CDR1 and CDR2 are LGHNA and YNFKEQ. There are 15 residues in the CDR3. The V and J ends lost 0 bases and 5 bases respectively, with 13 bases between them. In nucleotides, the CDR3 is TGTGCCAGCAGCCAAGATCGACGGGCAAGTACTGAAGCTTTCTTT. Its protein is CASSQDRRASTEAFF.

The rearrangement uses TRBV6-5 and TRBJ2-7, with no clear D. The CDR3 contains 15 residues. V lost 0 bases and J 0 bases, leaving 9 bases between the germline ends. Looked up from germline, CDR1 is MNHEY and CDR2 is SVGAGI. The CDR3 spells CASSYSSASSYEQYF. CDR3 DNA: TGTGCCAGCAGTTACTCCTCGGCAAGCTCCTACGAGCAGTACTTC.

V and J are TRBV5-1 and TRBJ1-1; TRBD1 agrees at 7 bases. This CDR3 has 15 residues. The V and J ends lost 1 base and 4 bases, in that order; junction bases with no gene match: 7. The germline V gene encodes CDR1 SGHRS and CDR2 YFSETQ. This chain's CDR3 is CASSLIETGSTEAFF. The CDR3 bases are TGCGCCAGCAGCTTGATAGAGACAGGGAGCACTGAAGCTTTCTTT.